This TCR beta chain was observed in a study of blood T cell repertoires in COVID-19. Study-level background: Samples of COVID-19 (acute and convalescent) were obtained from the United States, Italy and Spain. From T cells, B-cell-depleted T cells, or PBMCs came the material, which was cDNA or gDNA.

Participants came from about two dozen US areas, aged roughly 18 to 90 years. Participant-given clinical history determined each cohort assignment. CDR1 MDHEN and CDR2 SYDVKM come from the germline V gene. The V gene lost 8 bases and the J gene lost 3 bases, with 16 bases spanning the gap. The CDR3 is 15 residues long. Sequencing used immunoSEQ multiplex PCR; TCRdb keeps in-frame clones, though not all of them. The sample lists approximately 210,000 clones; 81% were seen once. The sequence was obtained from a woman aged 45-60 years with acute COVID-19. The chain has TRBV28 and TRBJ2-2, with a weak D call TRBD2 (6 bases). Sample: PBMCs or T cells enriched from blood (not recorded which). In nucleotides, the CDR3 is TGTGCCAGCTCAACAGCGGGCGGAGACACCGGGGAGCTGTTTTTT. Protein sequence: CASSTAGGDTGELFF. Full variable domain (outside the CDR3, taken from reference TRBV28 and TRBJ2-2): DVKVTQSSRYLVKRTGEKVFLECVQDMDHENMFWYRQDPGLGLRLIYFSYDVKMKEKGDIPEGYSVSREKKERFSLILESASTNQTSMYLCASSTAGGDTGELFFGEGSRLTVL.